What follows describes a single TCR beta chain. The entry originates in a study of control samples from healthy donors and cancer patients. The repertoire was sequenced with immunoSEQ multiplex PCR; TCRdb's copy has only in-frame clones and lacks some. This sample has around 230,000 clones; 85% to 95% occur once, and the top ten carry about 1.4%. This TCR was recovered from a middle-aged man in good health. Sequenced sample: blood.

This chain's CDR3 is CASSPGQAGKTEAFF. DNA of the CDR3: TGTGCCAGTAGTCCTGGACAGGCTGGGAAAACTGAAGCTTTCTTT. The V gene is TRBV19, the J gene TRBJ1-1; 7 nucleotides align to TRBD1. There are 15 residues in the CDR3. CDR1 is LNHDA, CDR2 SQIVND, per germline (reference sequence). V lost 5 bases, J lost 5 bases, and 11 bases stayed unmatched.